The entry below describes one TCR beta chain. The sample belongs to a study of T cell changes during pregnancy in multiple sclerosis. Data came from immunoSEQ multiplex PCR; TCRdb stores just in-frame clones and leaves some out. The sample records around 75,000 clones, roughly 91% being singletons. The V and J ends lost 4 bases and 4 bases, in that order; junction bases with no gene match: 9. The CDR3 covers 15 residues. CDR1 LNHDA and CDR2 SQIVND come from the germline V gene (reference sequence). Sample: CD4+ T cells from peripheral blood mononuclear cells, taken in the third trimester of pregnancy. The sequence was obtained from a female donor in good health, enrolled as a control in a pregnancy study. The V gene is TRBV19, the J gene TRBJ1-1, with 7 bases aligning to TRBD1. The CDR3 region is CASSTRQGSITEAFF. CDR3 nucleotides: TGTGCCAGTAGTACCCGACAGGGATCGATCACTGAAGCTTTCTTT.